This TCR beta chain derives from a study of T cells after yellow fever vaccination. 5'RACE template switching added a universal primer site and UMIs to TCR cDNA. In TCRdb, the 5' RACE reads were re-called with MiXCR into one record per CDR3 protein. The repertoire consists of approximately 510,000 distinct CDR3 sequences, with 20% to 25% occurring once and the leading ten covering about a sixth. Study-wide findings and caveats: Reappearance after the booster was observed for most primary-vaccination clones (96% CD4, about 86% CD8). A weaker but faster secondary response was observed, peaking on day 5 versus 15.

The CDR3 spans 15 residues. With 5 bases clipped from V and 6 bases from J, the junction kept 11 bases outside the gene matches. This clonotype was seen a few times. The antigen is undetermined. This chain joins TRBV12-3 or TRBV12-4 and TRBJ2-5; 8 nucleotides agree with TRBD1. The starting material was PBMCs, obtained 21 days after the first yellow fever vaccination. The receptor comes from a man aged 18 to 35 who received the YFV17D yellow fever vaccine. The CDR3 bases are TGTGCCAGCAGTCTACACGGACAGGGTCTTCAGACCCAGTACTTC. Amino acid sequence: CASSLHGQGLQTQYF.